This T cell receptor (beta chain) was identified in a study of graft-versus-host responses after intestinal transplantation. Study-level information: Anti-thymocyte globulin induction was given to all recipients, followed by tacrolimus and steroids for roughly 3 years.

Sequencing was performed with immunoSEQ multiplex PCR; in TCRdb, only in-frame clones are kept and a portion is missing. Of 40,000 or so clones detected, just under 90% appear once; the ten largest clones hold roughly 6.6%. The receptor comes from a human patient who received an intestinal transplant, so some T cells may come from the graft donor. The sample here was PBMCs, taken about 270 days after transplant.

CDR3: CASSTYRTGLTEAFF. Written as DNA, the CDR3 is TGTGCCAGCAGCACCTACCGGACAGGGCTCACTGAAGCTTTCTTT. The V and J genes are TRBV9 and TRBJ1-1; 8 bases align to TRBD1. Germline values: CDR1 SGDLS, CDR2 YYNGEE. Germline trimming cut 4 bases from V and 4 bases from J; bases unmatched to any gene: 9. CDR3 length equals 15 residues. Looking up the rest from reference TRBV9 and TRBJ1-1 gives the full variable domain: DSGVTQTPKHLITATGQRVTLRCSPRSGDLSVYWYQQSLDQGLQFLIQYYNGEERAKGNILERFSAQQFPDLHSELNLSSLELGDSALYFCASSTYRTGLTEAFFGQGTRLTVV.